The text below deals with one T cell receptor (beta chain). Its specificity is not known. This sample was taken from a study of cytomegalovirus exposure and HLA in healthy donors. Study-level results: In an earlier analysis, most TCR beta V segments were productive about 87% or about 30% of the time.

A multiplex PCR was run with 60 Vbeta primers and 13 Jbeta primers. Generated by immunoSEQ multiplex PCR, the TCRdb table keeps only in-frame clones and is missing some. Among more than 150,000 clones listed, 70% to 80% were seen once. The CDR3 runs to 15 residues. Germline V gene sequence: CDR1 SGHVS, CDR2 FQNEAQ. V lost 5 bases and J lost 1, with 11 bases in between. V is TRBV7-8 and J is TRBJ2-2; D may be TRBD1 (6 bases). What was sequenced was PBMCs. The origin of this receptor is a man aged 18 to 29 in good health and CMV-seronegative. CDR3 residues: CASSLGTLNTGELFF. In DNA, the CDR3 is TGTGCCAGCAGCCTGGGGACACTGAACACCGGGGAGCTGTTTTTT.